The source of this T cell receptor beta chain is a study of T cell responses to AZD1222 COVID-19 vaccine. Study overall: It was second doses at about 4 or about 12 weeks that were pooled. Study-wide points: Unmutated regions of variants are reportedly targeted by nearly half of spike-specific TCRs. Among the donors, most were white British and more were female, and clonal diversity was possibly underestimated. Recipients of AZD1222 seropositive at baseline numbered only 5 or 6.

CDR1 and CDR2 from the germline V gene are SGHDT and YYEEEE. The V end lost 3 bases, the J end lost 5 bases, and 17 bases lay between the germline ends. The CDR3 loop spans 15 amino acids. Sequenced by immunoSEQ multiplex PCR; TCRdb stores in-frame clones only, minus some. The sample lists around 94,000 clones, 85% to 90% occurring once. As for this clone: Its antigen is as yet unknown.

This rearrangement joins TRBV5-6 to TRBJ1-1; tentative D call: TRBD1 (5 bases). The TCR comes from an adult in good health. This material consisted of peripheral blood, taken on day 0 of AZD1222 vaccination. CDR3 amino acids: CASSSPGSGTTEAFF. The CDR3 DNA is TGTGCCAGCAGCTCACCAGGGAGCGGTACGACTGAAGCTTTCTTT.